The subject of this entry is one T cell receptor (beta chain). Its antigen remains unknown. The sample comes from a study of cytomegalovirus exposure and HLA in healthy donors. General study findings and limits: The study had only CMV serostatus as immune exposure information. Later, an analysis found that common viral pathogens appeared to be linked with several of the most significant clusters.

PCR used 60 Vbeta primers and 13 Jbeta primers. Sequenced by immunoSEQ multiplex PCR; TCRdb stores in-frame clones only, minus some. The sample records approximately 190,000 clones, about 77% being singletons. Between the trimmed V and J ends, which lost 1 base and 7 bases, there was a span of 13 bases. Germline V gene data show CDR1 as SGHTS and CDR2 as YDEGEE. The CDR3 covers 14 residues. The TCR was taken from a woman aged 30 to 39 in good health and CMV-seropositive. The chain couples TRBV5-8 to TRBJ2-3; unclear D gene. The specimen was PBMCs. The CDR3 sequence is CASSLTSHVNTQYF. The DNA of the CDR3 is TGTGCCAGCAGCTTGACTTCTCACGTGAATACGCAGTATTTT.